This entry describes one T cell receptor beta chain. Its antigen is not known. The sample is drawn from a study of blood T cells in healthy people across ages. Study-level findings and limits: One million T cells yielded diversity estimates that were considered underestimates.

Peripheral blood from each donor was collected in a volume of 9.5 to 10 milliliters. Next came a second PCR, run for roughly 6 to 11 cycles, which used a sample-barcoded 5' primer along with a J-beta primer mix. Every cDNA molecule carried a tag from a template-switch adaptor bearing 12 random nucleotides. TCRdb passed the 5' RACE reads through MiXCR, listing each CDR3 protein once. The sample lists 780,000 or so distinct CDR3 sequences, approximately 53% occurring once. CDR1 MNHNS and CDR2 SASEGT come from the germline V gene. V was pared by 7 bases and J by 0 bases, with 11 bases of the junction left unmatched. This CDR3 region has 16 residues.

This rearrangement joins TRBV6-1 to TRBJ2-5; 7 nucleotides align to TRBD2. The sample was blood. This TCR came from a man aged 40-50 years in good health. The CDR3 reads CASNVQAGIYQETQYF. The CDR3, as DNA: TGTGCCAGCAACGTTCAAGCGGGGATCTACCAAGAGACCCAGTACTTC.